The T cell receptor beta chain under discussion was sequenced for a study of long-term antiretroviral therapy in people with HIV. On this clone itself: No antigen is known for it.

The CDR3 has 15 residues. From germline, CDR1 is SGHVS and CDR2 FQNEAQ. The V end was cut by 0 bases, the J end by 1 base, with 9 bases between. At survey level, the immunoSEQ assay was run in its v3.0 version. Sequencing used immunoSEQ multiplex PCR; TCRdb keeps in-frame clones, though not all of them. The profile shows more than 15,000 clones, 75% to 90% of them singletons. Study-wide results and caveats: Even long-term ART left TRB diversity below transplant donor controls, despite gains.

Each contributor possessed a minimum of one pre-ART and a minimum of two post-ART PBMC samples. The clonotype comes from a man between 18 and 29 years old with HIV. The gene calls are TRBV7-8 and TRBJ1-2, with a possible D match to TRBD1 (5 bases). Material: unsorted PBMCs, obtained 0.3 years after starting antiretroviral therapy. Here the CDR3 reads CASSLAGGINYGYTF. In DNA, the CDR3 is TGTGCCAGCAGCTTAGCCGGGGGGATTAACTATGGCTACACCTTC.